These 32 T cell receptor beta chains originate from one sample sequenced in a study of T cells in Graves' hyperthyroidism and ophthalmopathy. RNA transcripts yielded amplified TCR beta CDR3 regions. An initial round of RT-PCR targeting the TCR CDR3 relied on the HTBI primer set. TCRdb called the multiplex PCR reads again in MiXCR, with one record for every CDR3 protein. The sample includes roughly 380,000 distinct CDR3 sequences, about 13% of them seen just once. Sequenced sample: blood. The receptor set was obtained from a man aged 25 to 40 with Graves' hyperthyroidism that later progressed to Graves' ophthalmopathy.

This clonotype was detected ten times or more. The chain recombines TRBV3-1 with TRBJ1-2; D is ambiguous. This CDR3 is 13 amino acids long. V shed 1 base and J shed 6 bases, with 9 bases lying between them. Germline V gene lookup returns CDR1 LGHDT and CDR2 YNNKEL (reference sequence). The CDR3 DNA sequence: TGTGCCAGCAGCCAAGTGTTGGGGAATGGCTACACCTTC. This gives the protein CASSQVLGNGYTF.

This sequence joins TRBV12-3 or TRBV12-4 and TRBJ2-3, with D possibly TRBD2 on 5 matching bases. This CDR3 comprises 14 residues. Trimming removed 3 bases at V and 5 bases at J, with 12 bases between. The CDR3 DNA reads TGTGCCAGCAGTTTTACTTCGGCGGGAGATACGCAGTATTTT. Translating it yields CASSFTSAGDTQYF.

This clonotype was detected many times. V is TRBV28 and J is TRBJ2-1; unclear D gene. This CDR3 is 13 amino acids long. The germline CDR1 and CDR2 sequences are MDHEN and SYDVKM. With 2 bases removed from V and 9 bases from J, the gap between germline ends came to 11 bases. DNA of the CDR3: TGTGCCAGCAGTTTAAGTTCTGTGCGTGAGCAGTTCTTC. This encodes CASSLSSVREQFF.

This clonotype was seen at least ten times. This rearrangement joins TRBV3-1 to TRBJ1-4, with D possibly TRBD1 on 5 matching bases. V lost 8 bases and J lost 8, with 12 bases in between. Germline V CDR1 and CDR2: LGHDT, YNNKEL (reference sequence). The CDR3 covers 12 residues. The chain's CDR3 is CASGAAGEKLFF. CDR3 in DNA: TGTGCCAGCGGGGCCGCGGGAGAAAAACTGTTTTTT.

Details on this clonotype: A read error may explain this, as a much larger clone is one base away. This CDR3 is CASSWKEGGNQAQHF. DNA for the CDR3: TGTGCCAGCAGTTGGAAAGAGGGAGGCAATCAGGCCCAGCATTTT. This sequence joins TRBV6-2 or TRBV6-3 and TRBJ1-5; D gene unclear. Germline CDR1 and CDR2: MNHEY and SVGEGT. The CDR3 totals 15 residues.

This rearrangement joins TRBV20-1 to TRBJ1-1; tentatively, D is TRBD1 (5 bases). V gave up 0 bases and J gave up 11 bases, with 19 bases separating them. Germline CDR1 DFQATT, CDR2 SNEGSKA (reference sequence). The CDR3 runs to 14 residues. DNA of the CDR3: TGCAGTGCTAGAGATCCTCCAGGGTCCACCCAGGCTTTCTTT. This translates into CSARDPPGSTQAFF.

The sample holds many counts of this clonotype. The CDR3 reads CASSPRDRGQGTDTQYF. The CDR3, as DNA: TGTGCCAGCAGTCCCAGGGACAGGGGGCAGGGCACAGATACGCAGTATTTT. J is TRBJ2-3 and V is TRBV12-3 or TRBV12-4; 12 bases match TRBD1. The CDR3 contains 17 residues. With 5 bases clipped from V and 1 base from J, the junction kept 7 bases outside the gene matches.

The chain joins TRBV4-1 to TRBJ2-1; the D gene is possibly TRBD1 (5 bases). The V gene's germline CDR1 is MGHRA and CDR2 YSYEKL. V was shortened by 0 bases and J by 4 bases, with 7 bases between the two germline ends. This CDR3 contains 14 residues. This CDR3 reads CASSQEGVYNEQFF. CDR3 bases: TGCGCCAGCAGCCAAGAAGGGGTATACAATGAGCAGTTCTTC.

There are many counts of this clonotype. The chain couples TRBV7-6 to TRBJ1-1; no clear D. This CDR3 has 13 residues. The V gene's germline CDR1 is SGHVS and CDR2 FNYEAQ. The V end was cut by 7 bases, the J end by 0 bases, with 9 bases between. Here the CDR3 DNA reads TGTGCCAGCATCCCGATAATGAACACTGAAGCTTTCTTT. Translation: CASIPIMNTEAFF. The variable domain in full, completed from reference TRBV7-6 and TRBJ1-1, reads GAGVSQSPRYKVTKRGQDVALRCDPISGHVSLYWYRQALGQGPEFLTYFNYEAQQDKSGLPNDRFSAERPEGSISTLTIQRTEQRDSAMYRCASIPIMNTEAFFGQGTRLTVV.

This chain links TRBV19 with TRBJ2-1; 8 bases agree with TRBD1. This CDR3 has 14 residues. V lost 7 bases and J lost 2; bases outside the gene matches: 4. Germline V gene data show CDR1 as LNHDA and CDR2 as SQIVND (reference sequence). Here the CDR3 reads CASKRDRTYNEQFF. CDR3 coding DNA: TGTGCCAGTAAGAGGGACAGGACCTACAATGAGCAGTTCTTC.

Of note for this clonotype: This is likely a read error, given that the CDR3 carries no conserved phenylalanine or tryptophan at its end. The chain couples TRBV20-1 to TRBJ1-6; 8 bases are shared with TRBD1. The CDR3 runs to 15 residues. Per the germline V gene, CDR1 is DFQATT and CDR2 is SNEGSKA (reference sequence). V lost 6 bases, J lost 8 bases, and 12 bases stayed unmatched. Here the CDR3 reads CSALDRVGGDSPLHL. Here the CDR3 DNA reads TGCAGTGCCTTGGACAGGGTTGGGGGTGATTCACCCCTCCACCTT.

This clonotype was counted ten times or more. The rearrangement links TRBV5-6 to TRBJ1-2, with D hard to call. Trimming pared 0 bases from V and 7 bases from J, leaving 10 bases between. The CDR3 totals 13 residues. From germline, CDR1 is SGHDT and CDR2 YYEEEE. The CDR3 coding sequence is TGTGCCAGCAGCTTGGACAGATTGAGTGGCTACACCTTC. Its protein is CASSLDRLSGYTF.

This clonotype was recorded many times. V usage is TRBV20-1 and J usage is TRBJ2-7, with D unresolved. Per germline, CDR1 DFQATT and CDR2 SNEGSKA (reference sequence). There are 12 residues in the CDR3. With 1 base removed from V and 7 bases from J, the gap between germline ends came to 11 bases. The CDR3 DNA reads TGCAGTGCTAGAGTAGGCCGCCAGGAGCAGTACTTC. As protein: CSARVGRQEQYF.

The chain has TRBV4-2 and TRBJ2-7; D is possibly TRBD1 (7 bases). From germline, CDR1 is LGHNA and CDR2 YNFKEQ. The CDR3 runs to 16 residues. The germline V and J ends were trimmed by 1 base and 1 base, with 14 bases remaining between them. Here the CDR3 reads CASSQVAAGGSYEQYF. The CDR3 bases are TGTGCCAGCAGCCAAGTCGCGGCAGGGGGGTCCTACGAGCAGTACTTC.

This clonotype has at least ten counts. The V gene is TRBV7-2, the J gene TRBJ2-3; D is unclear. The CDR3 extends over 13 amino acids. The V gene's germline CDR1 is SGHTA and CDR2 FQGNSA. V was trimmed by 4 bases and J by 5 bases, leaving 10 bases between them. CDR3 sequence reads: CASSSPKGDTQYF. In DNA, the CDR3 is TGTGCCAGCAGCTCCCCCAAGGGAGATACGCAGTATTTT.

This clonotype was observed a few times. The chain recombines TRBV12-5 with TRBJ1-3, with 9 bases aligning to TRBD1. CDR1 and CDR2 from the germline V gene are LGHNT and FRNRAP. This CDR3 is 21 amino acids long. Trimming at V came to 0 bases and at J to 1 base, leaving 16 bases not matched to a gene. CDR3 sequence (DNA): TGTGCTAGTGGTTTGGTAACCTACACCGGGACAGGGTCGGCTTCTGGAAACACCATATATTTT. As protein: CASGLVTYTGTGSASGNTIYF.

J is TRBJ1-2 and V is TRBV24-1, with a possible D match to TRBD1 (6 bases). CDR1 and CDR2 (germline): KGHDR, SFDVKD. The V end was cut by 4 bases, the J end by 4 bases, with 9 bases between. This CDR3 has 13 amino acids. CDR3 coding DNA: TGTGCCACCAGTGAAGGGGGGCTCTATGGCTACACCTTC. Protein sequence: CATSEGGLYGYTF.

The chain combines TRBV3-1 with TRBJ2-1; TRBD2 matches 11 bases. The CDR3 covers 13 residues. CDR1 and CDR2 from the germline V gene are LGHDT and YNNKEL (reference sequence). V gave up 2 bases and J gave up 9 bases; unmatched junction bases: 0. In DNA form, the CDR3 reads TGTGCCAGCAGCCAAACTAGCGGGGGTGAGCAGTTCTTC. Its protein product is CASSQTSGGEQFF.

This clonotype was observed at least ten times. The chain joins TRBV5-1 to TRBJ1-2; possible D gene TRBD1, 5 bases. The CDR3 is 16 residues long. Germline V gene sequence: CDR1 SGHRS, CDR2 YFSETQ. With 4 bases removed from V and 5 bases from J, the gap between germline ends came to 21 bases. The chain's CDR3 is CASSPQPGDGPYGYTF. The CDR3 DNA sequence: TGCGCCAGCAGCCCGCAGCCGGGGGACGGACCATATGGCTACACCTTC.

V usage is TRBV6-1 and J usage is TRBJ1-3, with D perhaps TRBD1 (5 bases). The ends were cut back, 5 bases at V and 2 bases at J, with 10 bases in the middle. CDR3 length: 14 residues. The germline CDR1 and CDR2 sequences are MNHNS and SASEGT. For the CDR3, the DNA is TGTGCCAGCAGTAAACAGGACGCTGGAAACACCATATATTTT. Its translation: CASSKQDAGNTIYF.

This clonotype was detected many times. The chain uses TRBV28 and TRBJ1-2; weak D call: TRBD1 (6 bases). This CDR3 has 15 residues. V shed 5 bases and J shed 1 base, with 14 bases lying between them. Germline V gene data show CDR1 as MDHEN and CDR2 as SYDVKM. The CDR3 sequence is CASSTGWGYNYGYTF. As DNA, the CDR3 is TGTGCCAGCAGTACAGGGTGGGGGTATAACTATGGCTACACCTTC.

At least ten counts were recorded for this clonotype. The chain couples TRBV18 to TRBJ1-1; D ambiguous. V lost 0 bases to trimming and J lost 0 bases, with 8 bases between them. The CDR3 covers 15 residues. Germline values: CDR1 KGHSH, CDR2 LQKENI. In DNA, the CDR3 is TGTGCCAGCTCACCACCCCCCGGATTGAACACTGAAGCTTTCTTT. Translating it yields CASSPPPGLNTEAFF.

This clonotype showed up just a few times. The chain joins TRBV7-9 to TRBJ1-5, with unresolved D. This CDR3 region has 18 residues. Germline lookup yields CDR1 SEHNR and CDR2 FQNEAQ (reference sequence). V gave up 2 bases and J gave up 5 bases, with 22 bases separating them. CDR3: CASSLFEPSGRSDQPQHF. The CDR3 DNA sequence: TGTGCCAGCAGCTTATTCGAACCCTCGGGCAGGTCTGATCAGCCCCAGCATTTT.

This clonotype has ten or more counts. Germline is not matched at one junction end, which may reflect a read error. V and J are TRBV7-9 and TRBJ1-4; a weak D match, TRBD1 (6 bases). Per germline, CDR1 SEHNR and CDR2 FQNEAQ (reference sequence). The CDR3 is 17 amino acids. The CDR3 DNA sequence: TGTGCCAGCAGCTCCGGGGGGCAGGGCTTGGCCCATGAACAACTGTTTTTT. Amino acid sequence: CASSSGGQGLAHEQLFF.

CDR3 in DNA: TGTGCCAGCGGAAACCCGGCGGGGGCTAGCAATCAGCCCCAGCATTTT. Encoded protein: CASGNPAGASNQPQHF. The J gene is TRBJ1-5, the V gene TRBV28, with TRBD1 as a possible D gene (6 bases). V was cut by 8 bases and J by 0 bases, with 17 bases left in between. CDR1 MDHEN and CDR2 SYDVKM come from the germline V gene. This CDR3 has 16 residues. Together with reference TRBV28 and TRBJ1-5, the CDR3 gives the full variable domain: DVKVTQSSRYLVKRTGEKVFLECVQDMDHENMFWYRQDPGLGLRLIYFSYDVKMKEKGDIPEGYSVSREKKERFSLILESASTNQTSMYLCASGNPAGASNQPQHFGDGTRLSIL.

In this sample, this clonotype turned up many times. V and J are TRBV20-1 and TRBJ1-5; a possible D gene is TRBD1 (6 bases). The CDR3 has 15 residues. CDR1 is DFQATT and CDR2 is SNEGSKA in the germline V gene (reference sequence). The V and J ends lost 4 bases and 5 bases respectively, with 18 bases between them. The CDR3 is CSATAPGVLDQPQHF. CDR3 nucleotide sequence: TGCAGTGCTACAGCTCCAGGGGTACTCGATCAGCCCCAGCATTTT.

This clonotype showed up just a few times. This chain links TRBV19 with TRBJ2-2; 9 nucleotides align to TRBD1. Germline CDR1 reads LNHDA; CDR2 reads SQIVND (reference sequence). The CDR3 runs to 15 residues. V shed 8 bases, J shed 3 bases, and the junction held 7 bases outside the gene matches. CDR3 amino acids: CASQTGTGHTGELFF. CDR3 in DNA: TGTGCCAGTCAGACCGGGACAGGGCACACCGGGGAGCTGTTTTTT.

The V gene is TRBV9, the J gene TRBJ1-2, with TRBD1 matching 10 bases. The V gene's germline CDR1 is SGDLS and CDR2 YYNGEE. Trimming took 4 bases from V and 3 from J; bases not matched to a gene: 6. This CDR3 has 15 residues. The CDR3 coding sequence is TGTGCCAGCAGCATAGGGACAGGGGCGGACTATGGCTACACCTTC. Protein sequence: CASSIGTGADYGYTF.

Ten or more counts support this clonotype. CDR3 DNA: TGTGCTAGTGGTGTTGACCGGGACAGGAATAATGAAAAACTGTTTTTT. It translates to CASGVDRDRNNEKLFF. The J gene is TRBJ1-4, the V gene TRBV12-5; 8 nucleotides align to TRBD1. The V gene's germline CDR1 is LGHNT and CDR2 FRNRAP. The CDR3 length is 16 residues. Losses at the gene ends were 5 bases for V and 4 bases for J; bases not matched to a gene: 9.

The table lists this clonotype with a few counts. The rearrangement joins TRBV5-6 to TRBJ1-2; 9 nucleotides line up with TRBD1. Germline trimming cut 7 bases from V and 4 bases from J; bases unmatched to any gene: 5. CDR1 is SGHDT, CDR2 YYEEEE, per germline. The CDR3 totals 13 residues. The CDR3 nucleotides read TGTGCCAGCGGGACAGGGAACCTCTATGGCTACACCTTC. Residues: CASGTGNLYGYTF.

This clonotype has a count of ten or more. The CDR3 coding sequence is TGTGCCAGCAGCTATGCAGGAACTGAAGCTTTCTTT. Translating it yields CASSYAGTEAFF. This chain joins TRBV11-2 and TRBJ1-1, with D unclear. The CDR3 runs 12 residues. CDR1 is SGHAT, CDR2 FQNNGV, per germline. Trimming shortened V by 4 bases and J by 5 bases, and 8 bases separated the two germline ends.

The J gene is TRBJ1-1, the V gene TRBV2; 8 nucleotides line up with TRBD1. Trimming removed 7 bases from V and 3 bases from J; junction bases left unmatched: 4. The CDR3 has 13 amino acids. Germline V gene sequence: CDR1 SNHLY, CDR2 FYNNEI. Here the CDR3 DNA reads TGTGCCAGCAAGGGACAGGTCTACACTGAAGCTTTCTTT. Translating it yields CASKGQVYTEAFF. The full variable domain, in which reference TRBV2 and TRBJ1-1 provide the parts outside the CDR3, is EPEVTQTPSHQVTQMGQEVILRCVPISNHLYFYWYRQILGQKVEFLVSFYNNEISEKSEIFDDQFSVERPDGSNFTLKIRSTKLEDSAMYFCASKGQVYTEAFFGQGTRLTVV.